The text below deals with one TCR beta chain. The data stem from a study of control samples from healthy donors and cancer patients. The repertoire was sequenced with immunoSEQ multiplex PCR; TCRdb's copy has only in-frame clones and lacks some. This table holds about 160,000 clones, nearly 96% found once. The CDR3 covers 13 residues. Trimming left V 6 bases short and J 7 bases short, with 10 bases between. CDR1 MDHEN and CDR2 SYDVKM come from the germline V gene. Sequencing used blood. V and J are TRBV28 and TRBJ1-6; weak D call: TRBD1 (6 bases). This TCR was sampled from a woman in her 30s in good health. This CDR3 is CASSGGLNSPLHF. CDR3 in DNA: TGTGCCAGCAGCGGGGGGCTGAATTCACCCCTCCACTTT.